This record concerns one T cell receptor beta chain sequence. What it binds is not known. The CDR3 runs to 16 residues. Germline-derived CDR1 and CDR2 are SGHVS and FQNEAQ. The V gene end was trimmed by 5 bases and the J gene end by 5 bases; junction bases not matched to a gene: 10. The sample originates from a study of OX40 agonist ivuxolimab in advanced cancers. The wider study: While on treatment, patients had intravenous ivuxolimab at 0.01 to 10 mg/kg every 2 weeks. Three partial responders included one hepatocellular carcinoma patient and two cutaneous melanoma patients.

The repertoire was sequenced with immunoSEQ multiplex PCR; TCRdb's copy has only in-frame clones and lacks some. The top ten hold 8% to 10% of the sample, which has tens of thousands of clones, just over 85% seen once. General observations from the study: Among the lowest levels of clonal expansion were found in partial responders at 0.1-3.0 mg/kg. Averaged across samples, CD8+ T cells carried more expanded clones than CD4+ did.

The clonotype comes from an adult with an advanced solid tumor such as melanoma, head and neck, liver or kidney cancer. The rearrangement links TRBV7-8 to TRBJ2-2; 8 bases are a match to TRBD1. The sequencing here drew on CD4+ or CD8+ T cells sorted from blood, taken in a trial of the OX40 agonist ivuxolimab. CDR3 in DNA: TGTGCCAGCAGCCCTCAAGGACAGGGAGGAACCGGGGAGCTGTTTTTT. Translating it yields CASSPQGQGGTGELFF.